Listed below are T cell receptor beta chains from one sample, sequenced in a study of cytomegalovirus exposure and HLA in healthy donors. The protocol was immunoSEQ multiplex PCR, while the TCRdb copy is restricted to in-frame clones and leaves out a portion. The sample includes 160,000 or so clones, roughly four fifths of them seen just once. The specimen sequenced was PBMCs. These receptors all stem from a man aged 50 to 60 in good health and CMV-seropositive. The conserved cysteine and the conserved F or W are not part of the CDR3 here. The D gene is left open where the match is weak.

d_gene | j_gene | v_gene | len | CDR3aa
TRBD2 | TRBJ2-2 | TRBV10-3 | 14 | AIRGGLAGNTGELF
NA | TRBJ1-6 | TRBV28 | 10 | ASSSINSPLH
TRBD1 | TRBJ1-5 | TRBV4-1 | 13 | ASSQGQGAGQPQH
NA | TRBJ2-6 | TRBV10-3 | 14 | AISESPRAGANVLT
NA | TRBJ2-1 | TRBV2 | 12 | ASSEATWADEQF
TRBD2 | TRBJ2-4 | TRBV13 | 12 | ASSLVSGGNIQY
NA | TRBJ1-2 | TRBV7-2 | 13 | ASSSSGGQNYGYT
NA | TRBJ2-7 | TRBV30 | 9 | AWSFRDEQY
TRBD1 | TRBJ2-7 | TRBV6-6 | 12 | ASSSSGQGREQY
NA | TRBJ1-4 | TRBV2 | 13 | ASSEQGPRREKLF
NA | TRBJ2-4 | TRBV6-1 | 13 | ASSVSDLAKNIQY
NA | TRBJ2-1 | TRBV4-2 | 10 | ASSQGTAEQF
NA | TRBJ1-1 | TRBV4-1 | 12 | ASSPGGPNTEAF
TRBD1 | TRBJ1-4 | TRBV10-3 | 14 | AISPGQGASGEKLF
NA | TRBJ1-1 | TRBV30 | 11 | AWSPRSDTEAF
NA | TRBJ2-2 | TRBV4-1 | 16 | ASTPQPVSGVVAGELF
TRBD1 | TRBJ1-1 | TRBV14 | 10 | ASSSTGGVAF
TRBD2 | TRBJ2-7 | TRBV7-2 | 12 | ASSAGTSVPEQY
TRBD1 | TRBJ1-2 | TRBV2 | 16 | ASRRDSTFSEANYGYT
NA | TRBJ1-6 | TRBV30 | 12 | AWSSGSYNSPLH
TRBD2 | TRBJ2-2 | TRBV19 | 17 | ASSIDRNSGATNTGELF
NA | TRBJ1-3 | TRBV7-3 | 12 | ASSLGGGSNTIY
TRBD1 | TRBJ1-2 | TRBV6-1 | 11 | ASIATGTYGYT
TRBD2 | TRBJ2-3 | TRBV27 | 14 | ASSLRLAGTTDTQY
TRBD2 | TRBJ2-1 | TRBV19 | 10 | VSGSSYNEQF
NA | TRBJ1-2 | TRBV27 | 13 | ASSLGRGLDYGYT
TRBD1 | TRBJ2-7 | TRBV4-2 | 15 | ASSQQPGQGFSHEQY
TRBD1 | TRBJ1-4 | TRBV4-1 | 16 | ASSQLPGQGATNEKLF
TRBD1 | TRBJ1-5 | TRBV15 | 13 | ATSRGTGANQPQH
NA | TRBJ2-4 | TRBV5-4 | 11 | ASSGGTENIQH
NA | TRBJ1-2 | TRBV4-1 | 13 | ASSPSSSSYYGYT
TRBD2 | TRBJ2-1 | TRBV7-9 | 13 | ASSLGLAGGNEQF
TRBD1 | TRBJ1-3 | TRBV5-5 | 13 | ASSLGQGAGNTIY
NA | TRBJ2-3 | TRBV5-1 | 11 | ASSFGGEDTQY
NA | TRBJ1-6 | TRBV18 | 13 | ASSPLGQYNSPLH
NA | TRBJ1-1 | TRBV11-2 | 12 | ASRRVQGRPEAF
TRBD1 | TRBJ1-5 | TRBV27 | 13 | ASSRDRARNQPQH
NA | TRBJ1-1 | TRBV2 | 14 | ASSGRGGFVETEAF